The 30 T cell receptor beta chains reported below all come from one sample, sequenced in a study of cytomegalovirus exposure and HLA in healthy donors. 13 Jbeta primers and 60 Vbeta primers were used for the PCR. TCRdb keeps only in-frame clones here, not all; method: immunoSEQ multiplex PCR. Among about 150,000 clones listed, around 80% were seen once. Sequenced sample: PBMCs. The receptors here all came from a woman aged 25 to 39 in good health and CMV-seropositive.

The CDR3 DNA reads as TGCGCCAGCAGCTTGGCACTAGCGGAAAACATTCAGTACTTC. It is translated as CASSLALAENIQYF. The rearrangement uses TRBV5-1 and TRBJ2-4, with 8 bases fitting TRBD2. Germline CDR1 is SGHRS and CDR2 is YFSETQ. The CDR3 contains 14 residues. The V gene end was trimmed by 0 bases and the J gene end by 5 bases; junction bases not matched to a gene: 1. The variable domain in full, completed from reference TRBV5-1 and TRBJ2-4, reads KAGVTQTPRYLIKTRGQQVTLSCSPISGHRSVSWYQQTPGQGLQFLFEYFSETQRNKGNFPGRFSGRQFSNSRSEMNVSTLELGDSALYLCASSLALAENIQYFGAGTRLSVL.

The rearrangement joins TRBV27 to TRBJ2-1; a possible D gene is TRBD2 (7 bases). Germline V CDR1 and CDR2: MNHEY, SMNVEV (reference sequence). This CDR3 contains 15 residues. The ends were cut back, 3 bases at V and 8 bases at J, with 17 bases in the middle. DNA of the CDR3: TGTGCCAGCAGTTTCGCGGCCTGGGGGGGCTATGAGCAGTTCTTC. Protein product: CASSFAAWGGYEQFF.

The rearrangement links TRBV9 to TRBJ2-7; TRBD2 matches 7 bases. The CDR3 length is 15 residues. CDR1 SGDLS and CDR2 YYNGEE come from the germline V gene. The junction had 5 bases not matched to a gene; V was cut back by 1 base and J by 1 base. CDR3 sequence (DNA): TGTGCCAGCAGCGTAAGGGCCGGGGGGTCCTACGAGCAGTACTTC. It encodes CASSVRAGGSYEQYF.

V is TRBV7-3 and J is TRBJ2-3; TRBD2 matches 9 bases. J was trimmed by 2 bases and V by 2 bases; bases with no gene match: 5. There are 16 residues in the CDR3. CDR1 and CDR2 (germline): SGHTA, FQGTGA. The CDR3 nucleotides read TGTGCCAGCAGCTTAGGCCTAGCGGGAATCACAGATACGCAGTATTTT. This translates into CASSLGLAGITDTQYF. The full variable domain, its missing parts supplied by reference TRBV7-3 and TRBJ2-3, is GAGVSQTPSNKVTEKGKYVELRCDPISGHTALYWYRQSLGQGPEFLIYFQGTGAADDSGLPNDRFFAVRPEGSVSTLKIQRTERGDSAVYLCASSLGLAGITDTQYFGPGTRLTVL.

The chain is built from TRBV19 and TRBJ2-5; 8 bases line up with TRBD1. Germline-derived CDR1 and CDR2 are LNHDA and SQIVND (reference sequence). The CDR3 is 15 amino acids. Losses at the gene ends were 5 bases for V and 4 bases for J; bases not matched to a gene: 9. The CDR3 DNA sequence: TGTGCCAGTAGTCGCGGACAGGGTGATTCAGAGACCCAGTACTTC. Its translation is CASSRGQGDSETQYF.

The rearrangement joins TRBV30 to TRBJ1-5; 7 bases fit TRBD1. The J segment lost 4 bases and the V segment lost 2 bases, leaving 8 bases of the junction unmatched. The germline V gene encodes CDR1 GTSNPN and CDR2 SVGIG (reference sequence). CDR3 length: 15 residues. Here the CDR3 DNA reads TGTGCCTGGAGTTCTTGGGACAGCCTAAATCAGCCCCAGCATTTT. Translated, it gives CAWSSWDSLNQPQHF.

This rearrangement joins TRBV19 to TRBJ2-5, with TRBD2 identical over 10 bases. The CDR3 has 17 amino acids. Germline CDR1 is LNHDA and CDR2 is SQIVND (reference sequence). Unmatched junction bases numbered 10, after V lost 4 bases and J lost 2 bases. CDR3 nucleotides: TGTGCCAGTAGTAAAGGGGCGAGGACTAGCGGACAAGAGACCCAGTACTTC. Amino acids: CASSKGARTSGQETQYF.

The gene calls are TRBV4-1 and TRBJ2-1, with 8 nucleotides matching TRBD1. The J segment lost 4 bases and the V segment lost 1 base, leaving 12 bases of the junction unmatched. The CDR3 runs 18 residues. The germline V gene encodes CDR1 MGHRA and CDR2 YSYEKL. The CDR3 region has the DNA TGCGCCAGCAGCCAAGTATCTCTTCGGGACAGGACTTACAATGAGCAGTTCTTC. It translates to CASSQVSLRDRTYNEQFF.

This chain connects TRBV2 to TRBJ1-5; D gene ambiguous. The CDR3 extends over 15 amino acids. Per germline, CDR1 SNHLY and CDR2 FYNNEI. The V and J ends lost 7 bases and 0 bases respectively, with 13 bases between them. CDR3 protein: CASMLEQISNQPQHF. Written as DNA, the CDR3 is TGTGCCAGCATGCTCGAACAGATTAGCAATCAGCCCCAGCATTTT.

The V and J genes are TRBV5-1 and TRBJ2-3, with a weak D call TRBD1 (5 bases). The CDR3 has 16 residues. Germline V gives CDR1 SGHRS, CDR2 YFSETQ. Trimming shortened V by 4 bases and J by 0 bases, and 15 bases separated the two germline ends. The CDR3 spells CASSLRTLGSTDTQYF. CDR3 bases: TGCGCCAGCAGCCTACGGACACTTGGGAGCACAGATACGCAGTATTTT.

This chain connects TRBV20-1 to TRBJ2-4; D gene ambiguous. Trimming took 1 base from V and 7 from J, leaving 2 bases between them. CDR1 is DFQATT and CDR2 is SNEGSKA in the germline V gene (reference sequence). The CDR3 covers 10 residues. Here the CDR3 DNA reads TGCAGTGCTAGAGCTAACATTCAGTACTTC. It yields the protein CSARANIQYF.

The V gene is TRBV29-1, the J gene TRBJ2-3; D not resolved. Germline V gene lookup returns CDR1 SQVTM and CDR2 ANQGSEA. The CDR3 covers 13 residues. V was pared by 4 bases and J by 0 bases, with 8 bases between. CDR3 DNA: TGCAGCGTTGTTAGATCCAGCACAGATACGCAGTATTTT. Protein: CSVVRSSTDTQYF.

The chain joins TRBV29-1 to TRBJ2-7; D is uncertain. The CDR3 spans 15 residues. V lost 1 base to trimming and J lost 1 base, with 14 bases between them. Germline V gene data show CDR1 as SQVTM and CDR2 as ANQGSEA. The CDR3: CSVEVARTPSYEQYF. The CDR3 region has the DNA TGCAGCGTTGAAGTAGCCCGAACCCCATCCTACGAGCAGTACTTC.

V gene TRBV7-2 combines with J gene TRBJ1-3; TRBD1 aligns across 7 bases. This CDR3 comprises 16 residues. The ends lost 5 bases at V and 2 bases at J; junction bases unmatched: 9. Per germline, CDR1 SGHTA and CDR2 FQGNSA. The CDR3 sequence: CASSRPTGYPGNTIYF. As DNA, the CDR3 is TGTGCCAGCAGCCGACCGACAGGGTACCCTGGAAACACCATATATTTT.

The gene calls are TRBV7-2 and TRBJ1-3; 8 nucleotides agree with TRBD1. With 5 bases clipped from V and 2 bases from J, the junction kept 8 bases outside the gene matches. The CDR3 is 16 residues long. The germline CDR1 and CDR2 sequences are SGHTA and FQGNSA. In DNA form, the CDR3 reads TGTGCCAGCAGCCTTCAGGGGGCGCAGGCTGGAAACACCATATATTTT. Its translation is CASSLQGAQAGNTIYF.

The rearrangement joins TRBV27 to TRBJ2-3; 8 bases agree with TRBD2. The CDR3 totals 21 residues. Germline assignment: CDR1 MNHEY and CDR2 SMNVEV (reference sequence). The ends lost 0 bases at V and 1 base at J; junction bases unmatched: 18. The CDR3 here is CASSLSIEESEIAGRTDTQYF. The CDR3 region has the DNA TGTGCCAGCAGTTTATCGATTGAGGAATCCGAAATAGCGGGACGCACAGATACGCAGTATTTT.

The rearrangement joins TRBV28 to TRBJ1-2, with TRBD1 matching over 8 bases. V shed 6 bases, J shed 7 bases, and the junction held 10 bases outside the gene matches. The CDR3 extends over 14 amino acids. Germline V CDR1 and CDR2: MDHEN, SYDVKM. The chain's CDR3 is CASSSTGVNSGYTF. CDR3 coding DNA: TGTGCCAGCAGCTCGACAGGGGTTAATAGTGGCTACACCTTC.

This sequence joins TRBV2 and TRBJ2-3; D is unclear. V was pared by 4 bases and J by 2 bases, with 4 bases between. The CDR3 length is 12 residues. CDR1 and CDR2 (germline): SNHLY, FYNNEI. The CDR3 region is CASSGNTDTQYF. The CDR3 nucleotides are TGTGCCAGCAGTGGTAACACAGATACGCAGTATTTT.

This clone was counted once. This chain joins TRBV11-3 and TRBJ2-5; 11 positions match TRBD2. Unmatched junction bases numbered 13, after V lost 5 bases and J lost 5 bases. This CDR3 comprises 17 residues. Germline V gives CDR1 SGHNT, CDR2 YENEEA. CDR3 sequence (DNA): TGTGCCAGCAGCCTTACAGTTAGCGGGAGGGCCGGGGAGACCCAGTACTTC. Amino acids: CASSLTVSGRAGETQYF.

V is TRBV28 and J is TRBJ1-4, with 9 positions matching TRBD1. The CDR3 is 18 residues long. J lost 11 bases, V lost 3 bases, and 19 bases had no gene match. The germline CDR1 and CDR2 sequences are MDHEN and SYDVKM. The CDR3 protein is CASSFSGQGQGDFHKLFF. DNA of the CDR3: TGTGCCAGCAGTTTTTCAGGTCAGGGACAGGGAGACTTCCATAAACTGTTTTTT.

This sequence joins TRBV27 and TRBJ1-4, with unresolved D. The V and J ends lost 1 base and 5 bases respectively, with 11 bases between them. The CDR3 spans 15 residues. Germline values: CDR1 MNHEY, CDR2 SMNVEV (reference sequence). In nucleotides, the CDR3 is TGTGCCAGCAGTTTATTTGCGGATGCCAATGAAAAACTGTTTTTT. Translating gives CASSLFADANEKLFF.

CDR3 protein: CASSEVGTNRGYTF. CDR3 bases: TGTGCCAGCAGTGAAGTAGGGACAAATCGAGGCTACACCTTC. J is TRBJ1-2 and V is TRBV6-4; D is perhaps TRBD1 (6 bases). The V gene lost 3 bases and the J gene lost 8 bases, with 16 bases spanning the gap. The germline gives CDR1 MRHNA, CDR2 SNTAGT. The CDR3 consists of 14 residues.

The chain is built from TRBV15 and TRBJ2-7, with D possibly matching TRBD2 (5 bases). The CDR3 runs 14 residues. V gave up 0 bases and J gave up 7 bases, with 13 bases separating them. Germline V CDR1 and CDR2: LNHNV, YYDKDF (reference sequence). The CDR3 sequence is CATSRDLASVEQYF. The DNA for the CDR3 is TGTGCCACCAGCAGAGATCTAGCTTCGGTAGAGCAGTACTTC.

This chain's CDR3 is CASRDRAGNNQPQHF. In DNA, the CDR3 is TGTGCCAGCAGGGACAGGGCGGGGAACAATCAGCCCCAGCATTTT. The chain links TRBV6-1 to TRBJ1-5, with 8 nucleotides matching TRBD1. Trimming at V came to 6 bases and at J to 3 bases, leaving 7 bases not matched to a gene. The CDR3 totals 15 residues. Germline V gene data show CDR1 as MNHNS and CDR2 as SASEGT.

This chain connects TRBV27 to TRBJ2-7; D may be TRBD2 (5 bases). CDR3 length: 14 residues. V dropped 6 bases and J dropped 4 bases, with 16 bases sitting between them. Germline CDR1 and CDR2: MNHEY and SMNVEV (reference sequence). The CDR3: CASSLTPDSYEQYF. The CDR3 DNA is TGTGCCAGCAGCCTTACCCCGGACTCTTACGAGCAGTACTTC.

The chain combines TRBV5-4 with TRBJ2-1; TRBD2 aligns across 8 bases. The CDR3 is 13 residues long. Germline V gives CDR1 SGHNT, CDR2 YYREEE (reference sequence). The ends lost 0 bases at V and 10 bases at J; junction bases unmatched: 3. CDR3 sequence: CASSLAGGWEQFF. The CDR3 nucleotides are TGTGCCAGCAGCTTGGCGGGAGGGTGGGAGCAGTTCTTC.

The chain has TRBV5-5 and TRBJ1-2; 7 nucleotides match TRBD1. V shed 0 bases and J 3 bases; nucleotides not matched to a gene: 5. CDR1 SGHKS and CDR2 YYEKEE come from the germline V gene (reference sequence). This CDR3 has 15 amino acids. This CDR3 is CASSLVSTGDYGYTF. DNA for the CDR3: TGTGCCAGCAGCTTGGTGTCCACAGGGGACTATGGCTACACCTTC.

J is TRBJ2-3 and V is TRBV29-1, with TRBD2 identical over 15 bases. The length of the CDR3 is 18 residues. The germline V gene has CDR1 SQVTM and CDR2 ANQGSEA. V dropped 2 bases and J dropped 4; count of bases not matched to a gene: 10. DNA for the CDR3: TGCAGCGTTGAAATTCTTCGGACTAGCGGGAGGGCCGCAGATACGCAGTATTTT. This gives the protein CSVEILRTSGRAADTQYF.

The chain recombines TRBV7-9 with TRBJ2-6; a weak D match, TRBD2 (5 bases). This CDR3 has 16 residues. Germline V gene data show CDR1 as SEHNR and CDR2 as FQNEAQ (reference sequence). V gave up 6 bases and J gave up 0 bases, with 12 bases separating them. CDR3 protein: CASRETDYSGANVLTF. The CDR3 DNA is TGTGCCAGCAGGGAAACTGACTACTCTGGGGCCAACGTCCTGACTTTC.

This clone was observed a single time. The V gene is TRBV28, the J gene TRBJ2-1, with 8 bases lining up with TRBD2. The CDR3 is made up of 16 amino acids. Looked up from germline, CDR1 is MDHEN and CDR2 is SYDVKM. V dropped 6 bases and J dropped 5; count of bases not matched to a gene: 12. CDR3 in DNA: TGTGCCAGCAGCACTATGGACAGAGCGGGAGACAATGAGCAGTTCTTC. Translation: CASSTMDRAGDNEQFF.